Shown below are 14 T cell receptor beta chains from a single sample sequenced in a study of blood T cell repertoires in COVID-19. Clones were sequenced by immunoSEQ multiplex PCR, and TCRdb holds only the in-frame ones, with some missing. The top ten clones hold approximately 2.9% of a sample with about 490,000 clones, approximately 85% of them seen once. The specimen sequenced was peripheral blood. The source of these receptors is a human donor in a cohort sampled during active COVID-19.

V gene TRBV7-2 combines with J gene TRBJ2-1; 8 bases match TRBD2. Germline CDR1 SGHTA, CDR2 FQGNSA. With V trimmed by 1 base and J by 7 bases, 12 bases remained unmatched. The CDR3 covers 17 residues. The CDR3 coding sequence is TGTGCCAGCAGCTTAGTATCCTCAGCGGGAGTTGGAAATGAGCAGTTCTTC. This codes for CASSLVSSAGVGNEQFF.

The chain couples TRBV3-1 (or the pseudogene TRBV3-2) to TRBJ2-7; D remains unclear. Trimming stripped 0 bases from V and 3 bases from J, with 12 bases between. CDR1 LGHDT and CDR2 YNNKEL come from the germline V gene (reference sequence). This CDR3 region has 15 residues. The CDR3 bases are TGTGCCAGCAGCCAAGACGCAGCGACCTTCTACGAGCAGTACTTC. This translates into CASSQDAATFYEQYF.

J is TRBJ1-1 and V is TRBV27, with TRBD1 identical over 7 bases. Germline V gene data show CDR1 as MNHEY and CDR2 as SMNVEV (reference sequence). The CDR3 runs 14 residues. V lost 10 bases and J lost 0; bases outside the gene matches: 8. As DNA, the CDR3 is TGTGCCACCCGGGACAGTAACATGAACACTGAAGCTTTCTTT. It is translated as CATRDSNMNTEAFF.

This CDR3 reads CASSPMEQLYGYTF. As DNA, the CDR3 is TGTGCCAGCTCACCAATGGAACAGCTCTATGGCTACACCTTC. The J gene is TRBJ1-2, the V gene TRBV18; D call uncertain. Germline CDR1 is KGHSH and CDR2 is LQKENI. V was trimmed by 2 bases and J by 4 bases, leaving 11 bases between them. The CDR3 totals 14 residues.

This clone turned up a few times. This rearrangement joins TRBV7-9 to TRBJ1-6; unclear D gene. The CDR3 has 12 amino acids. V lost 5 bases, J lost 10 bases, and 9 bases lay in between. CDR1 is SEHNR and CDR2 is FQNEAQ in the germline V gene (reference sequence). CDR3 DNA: TGTGCCAGCAGCCTCCCACAGTCACCCCTCCACTTT. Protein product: CASSLPQSPLHF.

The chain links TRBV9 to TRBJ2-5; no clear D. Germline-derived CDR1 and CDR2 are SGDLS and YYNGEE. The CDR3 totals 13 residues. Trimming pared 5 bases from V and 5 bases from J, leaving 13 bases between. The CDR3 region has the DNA TGTGCCAGCAGTGATTTCGTAGATGAGACCCAGTACTTC. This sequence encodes CASSDFVDETQYF.

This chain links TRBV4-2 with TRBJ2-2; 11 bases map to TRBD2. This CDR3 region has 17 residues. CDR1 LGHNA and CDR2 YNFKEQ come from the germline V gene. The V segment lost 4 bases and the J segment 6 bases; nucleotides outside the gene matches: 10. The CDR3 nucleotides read TGTGCCAGCAGCCTAGGGCGCCTAGCGGGAGGAGCCGGGGAGCTGTTTTTT. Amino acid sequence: CASSLGRLAGGAGELFF.

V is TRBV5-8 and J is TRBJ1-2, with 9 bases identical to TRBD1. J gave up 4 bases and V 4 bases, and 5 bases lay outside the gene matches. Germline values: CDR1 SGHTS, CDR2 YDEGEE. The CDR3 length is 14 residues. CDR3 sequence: CASSIRQGGYGYTF. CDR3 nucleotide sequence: TGTGCCAGCAGCATTCGACAGGGGGGCTATGGCTACACCTTC.

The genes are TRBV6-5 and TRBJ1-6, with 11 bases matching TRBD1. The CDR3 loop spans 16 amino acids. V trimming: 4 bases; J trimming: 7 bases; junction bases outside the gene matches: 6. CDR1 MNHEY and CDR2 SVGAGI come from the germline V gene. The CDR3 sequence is CASSFQRTGGNSPLHF. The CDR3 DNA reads TGTGCCAGCAGTTTCCAGAGGACAGGGGGCAATTCACCCCTCCACTTT.

The DNA of the CDR3 is TGTGCCAGCAGCCCCGGAGGGACAGGGGCCCGTGAGCAGTTCTTC. Its protein product is CASSPGGTGAREQFF. The rearrangement joins TRBV7-2 to TRBJ2-1, with 10 positions matching TRBD1. Germline loops: CDR1 SGHTA, CDR2 FQGNSA. This CDR3 is built from 15 residues. The junction had 10 bases not matched to a gene; V was cut back by 5 bases and J by 9 bases.

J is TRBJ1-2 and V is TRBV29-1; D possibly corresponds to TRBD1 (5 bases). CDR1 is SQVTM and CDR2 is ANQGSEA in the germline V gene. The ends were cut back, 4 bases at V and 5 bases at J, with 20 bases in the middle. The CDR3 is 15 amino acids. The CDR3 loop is CSVGIGDRVSYGYTF. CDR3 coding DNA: TGCAGCGTTGGCATAGGCGACAGAGTTTCTTATGGCTACACCTTC.

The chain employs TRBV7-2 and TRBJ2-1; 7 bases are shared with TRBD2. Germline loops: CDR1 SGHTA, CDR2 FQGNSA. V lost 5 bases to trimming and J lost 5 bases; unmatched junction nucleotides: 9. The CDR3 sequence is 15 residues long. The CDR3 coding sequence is TGTGCCAGCAGCCCTGGTGGGAGGGTAAACAATGAGCAGTTCTTC. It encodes CASSPGGRVNNEQFF.

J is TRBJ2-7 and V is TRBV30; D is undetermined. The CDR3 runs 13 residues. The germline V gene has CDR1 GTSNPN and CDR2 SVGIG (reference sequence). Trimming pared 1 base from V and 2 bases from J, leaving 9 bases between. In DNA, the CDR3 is TGTGCCTGGAGTGAAAACAGCCCCTACGAGCAGTACTTC. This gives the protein CAWSENSPYEQYF.

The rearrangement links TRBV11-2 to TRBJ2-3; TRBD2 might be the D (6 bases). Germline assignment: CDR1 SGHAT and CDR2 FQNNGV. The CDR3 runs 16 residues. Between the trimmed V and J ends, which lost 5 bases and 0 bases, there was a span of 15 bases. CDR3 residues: CASSRPGLASTDTQYF. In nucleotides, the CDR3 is TGTGCCAGCAGCCGCCCGGGACTGGCCAGCACAGATACGCAGTATTTT.